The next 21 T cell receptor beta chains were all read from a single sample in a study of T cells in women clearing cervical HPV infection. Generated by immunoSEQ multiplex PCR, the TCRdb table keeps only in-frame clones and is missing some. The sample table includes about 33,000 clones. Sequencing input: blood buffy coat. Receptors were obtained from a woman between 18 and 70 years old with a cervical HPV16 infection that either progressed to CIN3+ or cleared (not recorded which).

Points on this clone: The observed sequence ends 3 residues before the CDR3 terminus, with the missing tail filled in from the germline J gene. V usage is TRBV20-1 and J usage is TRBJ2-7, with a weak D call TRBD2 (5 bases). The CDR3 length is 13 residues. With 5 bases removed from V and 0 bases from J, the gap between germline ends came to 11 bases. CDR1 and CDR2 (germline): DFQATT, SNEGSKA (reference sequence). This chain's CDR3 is CSAASRPSYEQYF. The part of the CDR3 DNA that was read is TGCAGTGCTGCTAGCAGACCCTCCTACGAG.

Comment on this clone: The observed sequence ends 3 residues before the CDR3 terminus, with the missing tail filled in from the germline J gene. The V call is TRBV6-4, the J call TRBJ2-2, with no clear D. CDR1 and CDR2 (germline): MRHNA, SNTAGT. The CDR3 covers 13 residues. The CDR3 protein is CASSDGRLSPLFF. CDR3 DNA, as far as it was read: TGTGCCAGCAGTGACGGGCGATTATCACCG.

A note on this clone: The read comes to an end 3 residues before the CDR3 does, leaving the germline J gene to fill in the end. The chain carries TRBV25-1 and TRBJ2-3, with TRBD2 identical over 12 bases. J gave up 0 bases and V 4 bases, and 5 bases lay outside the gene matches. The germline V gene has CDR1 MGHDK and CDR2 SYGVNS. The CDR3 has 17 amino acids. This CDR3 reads CASSGTSGAPSTDTQYF. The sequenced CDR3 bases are TGTGCCAGCAGTGGGACTAGCGGGGCCCCTAGCACAGATACG.

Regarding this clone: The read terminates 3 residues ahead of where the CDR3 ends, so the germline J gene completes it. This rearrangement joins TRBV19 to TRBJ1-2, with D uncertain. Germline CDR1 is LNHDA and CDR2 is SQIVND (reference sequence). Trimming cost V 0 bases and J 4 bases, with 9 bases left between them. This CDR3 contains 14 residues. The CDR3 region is CASSIEGSLYGYTF. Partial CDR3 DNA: TGTGCCAGTAGTATAGAAGGCAGTCTCTATGGC.

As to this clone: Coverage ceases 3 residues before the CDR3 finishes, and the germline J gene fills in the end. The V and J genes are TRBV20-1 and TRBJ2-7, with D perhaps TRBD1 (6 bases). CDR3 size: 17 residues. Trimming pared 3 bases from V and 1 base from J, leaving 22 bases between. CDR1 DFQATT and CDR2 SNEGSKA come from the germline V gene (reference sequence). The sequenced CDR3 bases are TGCAGTGCTAGTACTGTGGGTGCCCAGGGGTCTTCCTACGAG. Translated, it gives CSASTVGAQGSSYE. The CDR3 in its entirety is CSASTVGAQGSSYEQYF.

CDR3 amino acids: CSASASGGVNEQFF. The part of the CDR3 DNA that was read is TGCAGTGCTAGTGCTAGCGGGGGGGTCAATGAG. The rearrangement joins TRBV20-1 to TRBJ2-1, with 12 positions matching TRBD2. The read terminates 3 residues ahead of where the CDR3 ends, so the germline J gene completes it. V gave up 3 bases and J gave up 6 bases; unmatched junction bases: 3. Germline V CDR1 and CDR2: DFQATT, SNEGSKA (reference sequence). CDR3 length: 14 residues.

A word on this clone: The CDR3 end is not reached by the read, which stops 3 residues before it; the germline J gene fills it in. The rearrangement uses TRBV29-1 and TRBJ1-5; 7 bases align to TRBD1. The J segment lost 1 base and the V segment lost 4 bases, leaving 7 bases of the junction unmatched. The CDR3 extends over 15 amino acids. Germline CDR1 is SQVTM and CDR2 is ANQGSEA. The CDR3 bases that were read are TGCAGCGTTGTATATGAGGGGGCGAGCAATCAGCCC. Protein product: CSVVYEGASNQP. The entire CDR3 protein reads CSVVYEGASNQPQHF.

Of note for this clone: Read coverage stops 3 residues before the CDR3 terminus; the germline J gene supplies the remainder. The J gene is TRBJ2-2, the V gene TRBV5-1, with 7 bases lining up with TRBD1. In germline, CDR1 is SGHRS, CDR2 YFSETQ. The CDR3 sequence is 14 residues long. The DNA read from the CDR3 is TGCGCCAGCAGCGAGACAGGGTTCTATGAAAAG. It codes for CASSETGFYEK. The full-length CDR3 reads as CASSETGFYEKLFF.

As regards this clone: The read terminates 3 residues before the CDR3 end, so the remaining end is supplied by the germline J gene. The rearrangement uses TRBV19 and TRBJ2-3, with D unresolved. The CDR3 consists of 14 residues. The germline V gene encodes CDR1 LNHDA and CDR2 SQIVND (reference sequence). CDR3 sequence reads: CASSIPSQSATQYF. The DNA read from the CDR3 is TGTGCCAGTAGTATCCCCTCACAGTCTGCGACG.

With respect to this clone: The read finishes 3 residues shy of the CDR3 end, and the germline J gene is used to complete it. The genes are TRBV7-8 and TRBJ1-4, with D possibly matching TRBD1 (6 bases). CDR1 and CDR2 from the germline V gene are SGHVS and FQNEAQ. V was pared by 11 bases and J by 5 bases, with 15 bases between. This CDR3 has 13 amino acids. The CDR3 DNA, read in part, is TGTGCCTCTCGGCGGACAGAGAATGAAAAA. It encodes CASRRTENEK. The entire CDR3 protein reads CASRRTENEKLFF.

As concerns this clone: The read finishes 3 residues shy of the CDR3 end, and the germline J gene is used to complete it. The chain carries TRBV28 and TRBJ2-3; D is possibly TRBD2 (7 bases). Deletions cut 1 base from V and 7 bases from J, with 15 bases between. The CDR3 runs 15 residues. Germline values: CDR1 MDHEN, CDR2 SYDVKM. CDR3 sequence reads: CASSLLGGDLYTQYF. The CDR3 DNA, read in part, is TGTGCCAGCAGTTTATTAGGGGGGGATCTTTATACG. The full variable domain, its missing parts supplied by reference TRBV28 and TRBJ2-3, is DVKVTQSSRYLVKRTGEKVFLECVQDMDHENMFWYRQDPGLGLRLIYFSYDVKMKEKGDIPEGYSVSREKKERFSLILESASTNQTSMYLCASSLLGGDLYTQYFGPGTRLTVL.

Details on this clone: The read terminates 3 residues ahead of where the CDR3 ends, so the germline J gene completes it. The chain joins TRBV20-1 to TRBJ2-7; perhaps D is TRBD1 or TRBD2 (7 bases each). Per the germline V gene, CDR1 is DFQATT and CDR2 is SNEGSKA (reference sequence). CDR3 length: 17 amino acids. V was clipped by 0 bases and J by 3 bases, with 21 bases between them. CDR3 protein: CSARDREERGPFYEQYF. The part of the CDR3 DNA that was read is TGCAGTGCTAGAGATCGGGAGGAGAGGGGGCCGTTCTACGAG.

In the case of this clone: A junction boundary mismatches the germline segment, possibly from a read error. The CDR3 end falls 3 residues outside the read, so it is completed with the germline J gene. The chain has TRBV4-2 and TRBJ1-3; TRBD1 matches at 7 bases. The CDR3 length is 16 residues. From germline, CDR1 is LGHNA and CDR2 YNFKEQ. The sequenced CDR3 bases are TGCGCCAGCAGCCAAGATTACAGGGGCTCTGGAAACACC. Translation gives CASSQDYRGSGNT. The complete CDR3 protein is CASSQDYRGSGNTIYF.

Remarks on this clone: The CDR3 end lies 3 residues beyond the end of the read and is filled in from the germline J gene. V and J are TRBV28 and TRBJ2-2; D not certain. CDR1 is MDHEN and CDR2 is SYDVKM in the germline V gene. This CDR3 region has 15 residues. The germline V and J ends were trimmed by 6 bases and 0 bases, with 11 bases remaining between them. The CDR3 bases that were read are TGTGCCAGCAGCCTGGCGGTGACGAACACCGGGGAG. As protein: CASSLAVTNTGE. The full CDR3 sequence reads CASSLAVTNTGELFF.

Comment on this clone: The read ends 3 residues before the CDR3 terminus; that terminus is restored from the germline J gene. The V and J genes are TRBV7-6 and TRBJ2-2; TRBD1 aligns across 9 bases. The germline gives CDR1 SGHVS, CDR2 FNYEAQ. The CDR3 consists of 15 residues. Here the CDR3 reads CASSPVTGGGEKLFF. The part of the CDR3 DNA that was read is TGTGCCAGCAGCCCAGTGACAGGGGGAGGTGAAAAG.

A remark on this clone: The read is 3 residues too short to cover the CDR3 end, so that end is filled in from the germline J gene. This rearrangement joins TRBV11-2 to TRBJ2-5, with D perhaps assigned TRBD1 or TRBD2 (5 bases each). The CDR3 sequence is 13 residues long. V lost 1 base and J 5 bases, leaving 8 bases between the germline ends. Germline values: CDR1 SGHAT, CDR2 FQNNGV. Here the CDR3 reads CASSLGGVETQYF. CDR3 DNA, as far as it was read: TGTGCCAGCAGCTTAGGAGGGGTGGAGACC.

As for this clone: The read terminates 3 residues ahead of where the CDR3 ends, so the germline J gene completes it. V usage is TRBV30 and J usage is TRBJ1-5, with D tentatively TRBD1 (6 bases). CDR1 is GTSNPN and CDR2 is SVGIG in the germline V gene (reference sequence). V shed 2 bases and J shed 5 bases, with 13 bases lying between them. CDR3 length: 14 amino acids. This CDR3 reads CAWSSGGLYQPQHF. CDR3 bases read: TGTGCCTGGAGTAGCGGGGGCCTATATCAGCCC.

CDR3 DNA, as far as it was read: TGTGCCAGCAGCCCTAGGGGCTCTGGGGCCAACGTG. Amino acids: CASSPRGSGANV. The whole CDR3 protein is CASSPRGSGANVLFF. This sequence joins TRBV7-2 and TRBJ2-2; D is possibly TRBD1 (5 bases). The sequenced fragment ends 3 residues before the CDR3 boundary, so the rest is inferred from the germline J gene. The CDR3 length is 15 residues. Germline-derived CDR1 and CDR2 are SGHTA and FQGNSA.

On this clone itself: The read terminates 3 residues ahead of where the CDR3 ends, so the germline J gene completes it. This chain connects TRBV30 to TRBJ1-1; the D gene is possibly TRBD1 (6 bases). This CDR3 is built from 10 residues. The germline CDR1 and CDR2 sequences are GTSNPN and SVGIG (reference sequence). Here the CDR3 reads CAWNDREAFF. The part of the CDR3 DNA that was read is TGTGCCTGGAATGACAGGGAA. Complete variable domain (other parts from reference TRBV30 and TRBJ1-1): SQTIHQWPATLVQPVGSPLSLECTVEGTSNPNLYWYRQAAGRGLQLLFYSVGIGQISSEVPQNLSASRPQDRQFILSSKKLLLSDSGFYLCAWNDREAFFGQGTRLTVV.

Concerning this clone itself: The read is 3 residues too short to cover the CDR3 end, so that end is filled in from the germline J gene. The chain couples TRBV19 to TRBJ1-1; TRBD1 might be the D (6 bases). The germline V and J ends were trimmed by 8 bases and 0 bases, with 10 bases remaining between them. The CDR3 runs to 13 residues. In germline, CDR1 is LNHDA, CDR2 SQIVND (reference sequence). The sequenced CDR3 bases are TGTGCCAGTTTTGGACAGTTGAACACTGAA. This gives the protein CASFGQLNTE. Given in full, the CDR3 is CASFGQLNTEAFF.

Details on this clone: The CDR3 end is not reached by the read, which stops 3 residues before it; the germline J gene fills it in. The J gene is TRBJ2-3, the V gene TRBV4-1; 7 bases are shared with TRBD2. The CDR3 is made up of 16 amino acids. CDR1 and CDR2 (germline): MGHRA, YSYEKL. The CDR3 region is CASSQDLRGVGETQYF. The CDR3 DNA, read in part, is TGCGCCAGCAGCCAAGACTTACGGGGGGTGGGGGAGACG.